This T cell receptor beta chain appears in the sequencing data of a study of tumor and adjacent non-tumor tissue in lung cancer. As for the study in general: The cohort had 12 to 13 adenocarcinoma, a couple of squamous cell and 1 small cell patients. Points from the study as a whole: Tumor tissue had significantly higher TCR diversity than normal lung. Higher tumor TCR diversity was associated with shorter survival.

The CDR3 consists of 17 residues. Trimming cost V 6 bases and J 0 bases; bases outside gene matches: 13. Germline CDR1 reads DFQATT; CDR2 reads SNEGSKA (reference sequence). The template was RNA from unsorted bulk tissue. This non-tumor lung sample came from over 3 cm beyond the tumor edge. Regarding this clonotype: Its antigen remains unidentified.

TCRbeta libraries were built with three rounds of nested PCR, modified from ARM-PCR. TCRdb re-called the multiplex PCR reads with MiXCR, one entry per CDR3 protein. The sample holds tens of thousands of distinct CDR3 sequences, around 70% seen once. The sequenced sample was distant non-tumor lung tissue. The chain combines TRBV20-1 with TRBJ2-1, with 8 bases fitting TRBD1. This clonotype was sampled from a woman between 50 and 59 years old with non-small cell lung cancer. CDR3 sequence reads: CSATGTGETSSYNEQFF. The CDR3 nucleotides read TGCAGTGCAACCGGGACAGGAGAAACCAGCTCCTACAATGAGCAGTTCTTC.